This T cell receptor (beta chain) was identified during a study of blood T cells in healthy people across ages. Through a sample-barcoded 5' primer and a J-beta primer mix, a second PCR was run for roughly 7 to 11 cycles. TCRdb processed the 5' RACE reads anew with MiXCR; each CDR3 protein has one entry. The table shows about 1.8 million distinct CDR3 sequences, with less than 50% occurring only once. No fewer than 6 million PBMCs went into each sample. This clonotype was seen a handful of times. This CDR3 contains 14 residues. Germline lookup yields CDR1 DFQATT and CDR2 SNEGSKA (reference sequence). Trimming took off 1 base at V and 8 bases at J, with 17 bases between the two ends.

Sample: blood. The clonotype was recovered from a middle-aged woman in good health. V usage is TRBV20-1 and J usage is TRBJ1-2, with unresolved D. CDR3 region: CSARANYGPWGYTF. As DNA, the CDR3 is TGCAGTGCTAGAGCCAATTACGGGCCTTGGGGCTACACCTTC.